This entry describes one T cell receptor (beta chain). Its antigen remains unidentified. Base qualities are not recorded, but no much larger clone differs from it by a single base. This sample is drawn from a study of regulatory T cells in long-lasting Graves disease (dated by TCRdb to the early 2020s). Describing the broader study: In the newly diagnosed Graves' disease group, patients had been taking antithyroid drugs for less than 3 months. The study was registered as a clinical trial and conducted in China. This study used TCR sequencing and RNA sequencing of peripheral blood to compare persistent Graves' disease patients against newly diagnosed Graves' disease patients. TCR sequencing covered roughly 13 persistent and some 20 newly diagnosed Graves' disease patients, some 35 samples in total. On the study overall, not on this receptor specifically: Because the primary lesion, thyroid tissue, could not be accessed, the study looked at peripheral blood alone. Compared with newly diagnosed patients, patients with persistent Graves' disease had lower TCR Shannon entropy and fewer highly expanded clones, which suggests clonal expansion. Only the TCR beta chain was sequenced and analyzed. TRBV28, TRBJ1-2 and TRBJ2-5 were preferentially used in persistent disease, while TRBV20-1 and TRBJ2-1 were favored in newly diagnosed disease. Patients with persistent disease shared more public clonotypes (fewer than 3,000) than newly diagnosed patients did (966). As a limitation, the authors acknowledged that the small sample size may reduce accuracy.

The library was made by multiplex PCR. Sequencing took place on an Illumina HiSeq 4000. TCR beta libraries were built with iRepertoire HTBI primers and Arm-PCR amplification of CDR3 regions. PCR products were gel purified before sequencing. Per the source publication's procedure: Gene usage analysis of CDR3 amino acid clonotypes used the roughly 62 TRBV and 11 to 15 TRBJ segments found across samples. Filtered high-quality paired reads were merged into contigs using COPE and FqMerger. BLAST was used to align contigs to IMGT TRBV, TRBD and TRBJ reference genes, with CDR3 defined following IMGT. Highly expanded clones were defined as clonotypes with a frequency above 0.1%. Shannon entropy served as the measure of repertoire diversity, while the Gini coefficient captured V-J evenness. A clonotype was considered public if more than one individual shared it. In-frame beta chains were kept once TCRdb had trimmed the public reads at Q25 with fastp and called clones with MiXCR. Entries that share a CDR3 protein sequence are merged under the most common genes and DNA. TCRdb's processing, not the authors', yielded these V and J calls. This sample has 350,000 to 550,000 distinct CDR3 sequences in its table, and more than 13% of those were observed once. Clones ranked in the top ten supply over 15% of the sample.

Interpreted using the paper, the time point label stands for: newly diagnosed GD, antithyroid drugs for less than 3 months. For both TCR sequencing and RNA sequencing, RNA was extracted from PBMCs in TRIzol. The diagnosis of Graves' disease was made according to American Thyroid Association guidelines. Patients for the study were recruited at an endocrinology department in Xi'an, China. From each patient, approximately 10 milliliters of peripheral blood was collected into an EDTA anticoagulant tube. PBMCs were isolated by Ficoll Paque Plus density gradient separation without further T cell sorting. RNA quality was checked with an Agilent 2100 Bioanalyzer and agarose gel, and concentration with a NanoDrop 2000. From the germline V gene, CDR1 is MNHNS and CDR2 is SASEGT. Spanning cysteine to phenylalanine, the CDR3 consists of 11 amino acids. Only the CDR3 DNA stays, 33 bases, in frame from base 1. The germline ends are 10 bases apart after V is trimmed by 6 bases and J by 7 bases.

The data also belong to a second study, concerning T cells in Graves' hyperthyroidism and ophthalmopathy. The second study's paper adds: Stable Graves' hyperthyroidism was defined as no progression to ophthalmopathy during 18 months of follow-up. Hyperthyroidism patients were newly diagnosed, had a disease duration of under 2 months, and were aged 18 to 65 years. Patients with uncontrolled infections, other autoimmune diseases, pregnancy or lactation were excluded. Diagnoses were established on the basis of clinical symptoms, serum thyroxine and TRAb, thyroid ultrasound, and orbital computed tomography. The first round of RT-PCR for the TCR CDR3 was performed with the HTBI primer set and the Qiagen OneStep RT-PCR kit. Blood samples also contained most of the expanded thyroid clonotypes (frequency above 0.001), which suggests that blood repertoires may reflect thyroid immune responses. A model built on a 13 V-J signature distinguished ophthalmopathy from stable hyperthyroidism, reaching roughly 88% sensitivity and about 81% specificity in cross-validation and 80%/75% in testing. In validation, progression to ophthalmopathy was predicted by the model with 70% to 71% sensitivity and 72.22% specificity, a median of approximately 6.5 months before onset. A discovery cohort of approximately 97 patients, roughly 43 with Graves' ophthalmopathy and approximately 57 with stable Graves' hyperthyroidism, was used to find distinguishing TCR V-J signatures. An independent validation cohort of around 19 hyperthyroidism patients and approximately 17 patients who later progressed to ophthalmopathy tested prospective prediction of ophthalmopathy. The roughly 90 discovery patients were divided at random into training and test sets in a 7:3 ratio. In addition, the study compared T-cell repertoires in thyroid tissue and in blood from 6 or 7 Graves' hyperthyroidism patients. After sampling, hyperthyroidism patients received methimazole starting at 30 mg daily, and ophthalmopathy patients received high-dose intravenous methylprednisolone. Libraries were constructed in a second round of multiplex PCR, after which size selection and purification were carried out. The libraries were sequenced on an Illumina HiSeq2000 using paired-end 100 bp reads. SOAPnuke was used to process the raw data, throwing out any read that contained adapters or uncalled bases, had a mean Phred below 15, or lacked an exact constant-primer or identifier match. High-quality paired reads were merged with COPE v1.2.5, and unique nucleotide sequences were defined as clonotypes. MiTCR v1.1 was used to align clonotypes to the IMGT TRBV, TRBD and TRBJ reference segments. Only V-J combinations with frequency above 0.0001, covering about 99% of repertoires, were analysed. The TCS score was defined as the ratio of F50 (clonal expansion) to E x V (chaos), calculated using BLOSUM62-based TCRdist between CDR3 peptides within each V-J. Welch's t-statistics and random forest reduced roughly 530 V-J features to 10 to 15, which were used in a naive Bayes classifier (R e1071). No statistical method was used to set the sample size in advance, and investigators knew the group allocation. The paper reports TCR Vbeta CDR3 sequencing of some 140 peripheral blood samples: 40 to 45 ophthalmopathy, roughly 74 hyperthyroidism and around 17 progressor patients.

The starting material was peripheral blood mononuclear cells (PBMCs), obtained at new diagnosis, from a patient treated with antithyroid drugs. The rearranged chain carries TRBV6-1 and TRBJ2-7; TRBD2 is possibly the D segment (5 matching bases). This receptor was taken from a woman aged 25 to 39 with Graves disease. Donor details come from another sample of the same person, matched by shared clones. The CDR3 reads CASRARGEQYF. The bases are TGTGCCAGCAGGGCAAGAGGGGAGCAGTACTTC.